The 10 T cell receptor beta chains below come from one sample, sequenced in a study of T-cell reconstitution after alpha-beta-depleted transplantation in children. Molecular barcoding with unique molecular identifiers was used for the TCRbeta library. Using its own MiXCR run on the PCR reads, TCRdb lists one record per CDR3 protein. The data hold 350,000 to 500,000 distinct CDR3 sequences, with 43% observed a single time. The sequenced sample was PBMCs, obtained before TCRalphabeta/CD19-depleted stem cell transplant. The receptors were sampled from a girl aged 2 to 10 with aplastic anemia, due to receive a stem cell transplant.

This clonotype has at least ten counts. The V gene is TRBV7-2, the J gene TRBJ2-5; D might be TRBD2 (5 bases). The CDR3 sequence is 12 residues long. V gave up 2 bases and J gave up 7 bases, with 8 bases separating them. From germline, CDR1 is SGHTA and CDR2 FQGNSA. CDR3 residues: CASSLTEGTQYF. DNA for the CDR3: TGTGCCAGCAGCTTAACCGAGGGGACCCAGTACTTC.

At least ten counts were recorded for this clonotype. The chain combines TRBV20-1 with TRBJ1-1, with D tentatively TRBD1 (5 bases). Germline assignment: CDR1 DFQATT and CDR2 SNEGSKA (reference sequence). There are 13 residues in the CDR3. V lost 6 bases and J lost 5, with 16 bases in between. Here the CDR3 reads CSAHDGGRTEAFF. DNA for the CDR3: TGCAGTGCCCATGATGGGGGTCGAACTGAAGCTTTCTTT.

This clonotype has a count of ten or more. The genes are TRBV7-2 and TRBJ2-5, with D perhaps being TRBD1 or TRBD2 (5 bases each). V shed 6 bases and J shed 6 bases, with 14 bases lying between them. The CDR3 is 13 amino acids. Germline V gene lookup returns CDR1 SGHTA and CDR2 FQGNSA. CDR3: CASRGPYTQTQYF. The CDR3 nucleotides read TGTGCCAGCAGGGGACCTTACACCCAGACCCAGTACTTC.

This clonotype was picked up a small number of times. The J gene is TRBJ1-1, the V gene TRBV5-1; a weak D match, TRBD1 (6 bases). Trimming took off 2 bases at V and 10 bases at J, with 9 bases between the two ends. In germline, CDR1 is SGHRS, CDR2 YFSETQ. This CDR3 has 11 amino acids. CDR3 DNA sequence: TGCGCCAGCAGCTTACAGGGTCGAGCTTTCTTT. This translates into CASSLQGRAFF.

The rearrangement uses TRBV12-3 or TRBV12-4 and TRBJ1-2, with 7 bases lining up with TRBD1. The CDR3 is made up of 12 amino acids. After removal of 5 bases from V and 8 bases from J, the junction contained 5 bases not matched to a gene. For the CDR3, the DNA is TGTGCCAGCAGTCAAGGGACAGTCGGCTACACCTTC. As protein: CASSQGTVGYTF.

V gene TRBV20-1 combines with J gene TRBJ1-5, with D unresolved. CDR3 length: 13 residues. Trimming pared 1 base from V and 4 bases from J, leaving 8 bases between. Germline-derived CDR1 and CDR2 are DFQATT and SNEGSKA (reference sequence). CDR3 in DNA: TGCAGTGCTAGAGGTTCTGGGAATCAGCCCCAGCATTTT. It yields the protein CSARGSGNQPQHF.

V gene TRBV6-5 combines with J gene TRBJ2-7; D might be TRBD2 (6 bases). From germline, CDR1 is MNHEY and CDR2 SVGAGI. The CDR3 runs to 16 residues. The V end lost 2 bases, the J end lost 4 bases, and 18 bases lay between the germline ends. The CDR3 reads CASSYRADARGYEQYF. DNA for the CDR3: TGTGCCAGCAGTTACCGTGCGGACGCACGGGGGTACGAGCAGTACTTC.

This clonotype showed up many times. The chain couples TRBV5-1 to TRBJ2-3, with D unclear. V gave up 2 bases and J gave up 2 bases, with 9 bases separating them. Germline loops: CDR1 SGHRS, CDR2 YFSETQ. The CDR3 totals 14 residues. This CDR3 is CASSFEQDTDTQYF. The CDR3 DNA reads as TGCGCCAGCAGCTTTGAGCAGGACACAGATACGCAGTATTTT.

V usage is TRBV5-1 and J usage is TRBJ2-1; 9 positions agree with TRBD2. The CDR3 spans 15 residues. Trimming removed 0 bases from V and 10 bases from J; junction bases left unmatched: 8. Germline V CDR1 and CDR2: SGHRS, YFSETQ. The CDR3 protein is CASSLEAGGPIEQFF. Written as DNA, the CDR3 is TGCGCCAGCAGCTTGGAAGCGGGAGGTCCTATAGAGCAGTTCTTC.

The CDR3 sequence: CASTRVGLNTEAFF. The CDR3 DNA follows: TGTGCCAGCACCCGCGTGGGTTTGAACACTGAAGCTTTCTTT. The chain couples TRBV11-2 to TRBJ1-1; D remains ambiguous. Trimming took 7 bases from V and 0 from J, leaving 12 bases between them. The CDR3 loop spans 14 amino acids. Looked up from germline, CDR1 is SGHAT and CDR2 is FQNNGV. Full variable domain (remainder filled in from reference TRBV11-2 and TRBJ1-1): EAGVAQSPRYKIIEKRQSVAFWCNPISGHATLYWYQQILGQGPKLLIQFQNNGVVDDSQLPKDRFSAERLKGVDSTLKIQPAKLEDSAVYLCASTRVGLNTEAFFGQGTRLTVV.